This T cell receptor (beta chain) derives from a study of early T cells in non-severe SARS-CoV-2 infection. Study-level results: VDJdb matching favored anti-spike CD8 responses, missing private and CD4 specificities.

MiXCR was run by TCRdb on the 5' RACE reads, yielding one entry per CDR3 protein. The sample consists of 64,000 or so distinct CDR3 sequences, around 11% of them appearing once. This clonotype was counted only a few times. The antigen remains unidentified. The CDR3 runs 15 residues. Trimming took 3 bases from V and 1 from J, leaving 10 bases between them. The V gene's germline CDR1 is MNHEY and CDR2 SVGAGI. The sequence was collected from an adult who was a healthcare worker with PCR-confirmed SARS-CoV-2 infection or an uninfected control (not recorded which). The chain couples TRBV6-5 to TRBJ1-5; D might be TRBD1 (5 bases). The source was whole blood, collected at baseline. CDR3 amino acids: CASSYGSGSNQPQHF. CDR3 nucleotides: TGTGCCAGCAGTTATGGGTCAGGGAGCAATCAGCCCCAGCATTTT.